The clone carrying this T cell receptor (beta chain) was seen only once. The antigen remains undetermined. The CDR3 extends over 17 amino acids. The V and J ends lost 0 bases and 5 bases, in that order; junction bases with no gene match: 12. Germline V gene lookup returns CDR1 SEHNR and CDR2 FQNEAQ (reference sequence). CD45RO negativity and positive selection for CCR7 defined naive CD8 cells, a population that excluded terminally differentiated effector memory CD45RA+ cells. Only in-frame clones appear in the TCRdb table, and some are missing; sequencing was by immunoSEQ multiplex PCR. This sample has about 2.2 million clones, with over 85% found just once. This record belongs to a study of shared clonotypes between healthy human individuals. Study-wide findings and caveats: The four-donor shared clonotypes exceeded non-shared clonotypes in generation probability, with non-shared ones scoring lower. Naive subsets generally exceeded memory subsets in estimated richness.

The sequencing sample was made of naive CD8+ T cells from PBMCs. This TCR was sampled from a man younger than 35 in good health. Some clones in this sample may be carry-over from other donors' samples. V usage is TRBV7-9 and J usage is TRBJ2-7, with 8 bases matching TRBD1. As DNA, the CDR3 is TGTGCCAGCAGCTTAGCCAGAGGACAGGGTGTAAGAAACGAGCAGTACTTC. As protein: CASSLARGQGVRNEQYF.